This is a list of T cell receptor beta chains from one sample in a study of T-cell memory formation after mild COVID-19. Via MiXCR, TCRdb re-called the 5' RACE reads, giving one row per CDR3 protein. The sample records roughly 450,000 distinct CDR3 sequences, roughly 20% being singletons. The sequencing input was PBMCs or a T cell subset sorted from them (not recorded which). All receptors come from an adult woman who had mild COVID-19 (a few samples of this study predate the infection). Cell type and time point are not known. The CDR3 runs from the conserved cysteine through the conserved F or W. D genes are given only for firm matches. Clone size is shown for a subset of rows, as once, few, many or a class of expanded clone.

v_gene	d_gene	abundance	j_gene	CDR3aa	CDR3nt
TRBV7-9	.	.	TRBJ2-3	CASSLGTFPSTDTQYF	TGTGCCAGCAGCTTGGGCACTTTCCCTAGCACAGATACGCAGTATTTT
TRBV7-9	TRBD1	few	TRBJ1-6	CASSPMDRLDSPLHF	TGTGCCAGCAGCCCGATGGACAGGCTAGATTCACCCCTCCACTTT
TRBV7-6	TRBD2	.	TRBJ2-3	CASSSPHVETSGSLLGDTQYF	TGTGCCAGCAGCTCTCCCCATGTAGAGACTAGCGGGAGTCTTCTGGGGGATACGCAGTATTTT
TRBV4-3	.	.	TRBJ2-1	CASSHRTGIFSEQFF	TGCGCCAGCAGCCACCGCACCGGGATTTTTAGTGAGCAGTTCTTC
TRBV5-1	TRBD2	.	TRBJ2-3	CASSPSVGAGVTDTQYF	TGCGCCAGCAGCCCGTCGGTGGGAGCGGGAGTCACAGATACGCAGTATTTT
TRBV20-1	.	.	TRBJ2-5	CSARRGWYQETQYF	TGCAGTGCCCGAAGGGGATGGTACCAAGAGACCCAGTACTTC
TRBV4-3	TRBD2	.	TRBJ2-3	CASSQAQGLAGVKDTQYF	TGCGCCAGCAGCCAAGCCCAGGGACTAGCGGGAGTGAAGGATACGCAGTATTTT
TRBV12-3/TRBV12-4	.	many	TRBJ2-1	CASSSVVRSYNEQFF	TGTGCCAGCAGTTCTGTAGTGCGCTCCTACAATGAGCAGTTCTTC
TRBV5-1	.	.	TRBJ1-2	CASSLASTTGDYGYTF	TGCGCCAGCAGCTTGGCCAGCACCACAGGAGACTATGGCTACACCTTC
TRBV12-3/TRBV12-4	TRBD1	.	TRBJ2-2	CASRTGTGNTGELFF	TGTGCCAGCAGGACCGGGACAGGGAACACCGGGGAGCTGTTTTTT
TRBV7-3	TRBD1	.	TRBJ2-1	CASSPTGMKGEQFF	TGTGCCAGCAGCCCGACAGGGATGAAGGGTGAGCAGTTCTTC
TRBV6-1	TRBD1	.	TRBJ1-2	CASSEGWDREVYGYTF	TGTGCCAGCAGTGAAGGGTGGGACAGGGAGGTCTATGGCTACACCTTC
TRBV20-1	TRBD2	few	TRBJ2-1	CSPLAGGYNEQFF	TGCAGCCCCCTAGCGGGGGGCTACAATGAGCAGTTCTTC
TRBV9	TRBD2	few	TRBJ2-3	CASSPLSGMYVDTQYF	TGTGCCAGCAGCCCCCTAAGCGGGATGTATGTAGATACGCAGTATTTT
TRBV20-1	.	.	TRBJ1-2	CSATPSDFYGYTF	TGCAGTGCCACCCCCAGCGACTTCTATGGCTACACCTTC
TRBV4-2	TRBD2	few	TRBJ2-1	CASSQERGGFYNEQFF	TGTGCCAGCAGCCAAGAGCGGGGGGGTTTCTACAATGAGCAGTTCTTC
TRBV5-1	TRBD1	few	TRBJ2-1	CASMVEAGQGPSSYNEQFF	TGCGCCAGCATGGTGGAGGCGGGACAGGGGCCAAGCTCCTACAATGAGCAGTTCTTC
TRBV5-1	.	few	TRBJ2-1	CASSLGTLSGDEQFF	TGCGCCAGCAGCTTGGGGACACTATCAGGCGATGAGCAGTTCTTC
TRBV5-1	TRBD1	many	TRBJ1-1	CASSSGQENTEAFF	TGCGCCAGCAGCTCCGGACAGGAGAACACTGAAGCTTTCTTT
TRBV20-1	.	.	TRBJ2-3	CSANRAGTDTQYF	TGCAGTGCTAACAGGGCGGGGACAGATACGCAGTATTTT
TRBV7-9	.	many	TRBJ1-1	CASSLAANTEAFF	TGTGCCAGCAGCTTGGCAGCGAACACTGAAGCTTTCTTT
TRBV6-5	.	few	TRBJ1-1	CASIAQGEYTGAFF	TGTGCCAGCATTGCACAGGGCGAGTACACTGGAGCTTTCTTT
TRBV9	.	few	TRBJ1-6	CASSARASSYNSPLHF	TGTGCCAGCAGCGCGAGGGCGAGCTCCTATAATTCACCCCTCCACTTT
TRBV27	TRBD2	few	TRBJ2-3	CASSISGGRPRPDTQYF	TGTGCCAGCAGTATAAGCGGGGGGAGGCCCCGGCCAGATACGCAGTATTTT
TRBV6-1	.	.	TRBJ2-7	CASSDRGDEQYF	TGTGCCAGCAGTGACAGGGGGGACGAGCAGTACTTC
TRBV12-3/TRBV12-4	.	.	TRBJ1-2	CASSAGQYGYTF	TGTGCCAGCAGTGCTGGACAGTACGGCTACACCTTC
TRBV7-9	.	.	TRBJ1-5	CASSFGQLGQPQHF	TGTGCCAGCAGCTTCGGACAGCTCGGTCAGCCCCAGCATTTT
TRBV7-3	.	.	TRBJ2-3	CASSLTATSSTDTQYF	TGTGCCAGCAGCTTGACAGCGACTTCTAGCACAGATACGCAGTATTTT
TRBV5-1	TRBD2	.	TRBJ2-7	CASSPEGYISGGAAEQYF	TGCGCCAGCAGCCCTGAAGGATATATTAGCGGGGGGGCCGCCGAGCAGTACTTC
TRBV5-1	TRBD1	.	TRBJ1-1	CASSLWGTGVTEAFF	TGCGCCAGCAGCTTGTGGGGGACAGGGGTCACTGAAGCTTTCTTT
TRBV5-1	.	.	TRBJ2-3	CASSWGAGDSDTQYF	TGCGCCAGCTCCTGGGGGGCGGGAGACTCAGATACGCAGTATTTT
TRBV5-4	.	.	TRBJ2-5	CASSLEVGPETQYF	TGTGCCAGCAGCTTGGAGGTCGGCCCAGAGACCCAGTACTTC
TRBV20-1	.	.	TRBJ2-5	CSAGRGARETQYF	TGCAGTGCCGGACGGGGGGCGAGGGAGACCCAGTACTTC
TRBV29-1	.	.	TRBJ1-4	CSVEGRGAREKLFF	TGCAGCGTTGAAGGGCGGGGGGCGAGGGAAAAACTGTTTTTT
TRBV6-6	.	.	TRBJ2-5	CASSIGTQETQYF	TGTGCCAGCAGCATCGGGACACAAGAGACCCAGTACTTC
TRBV7-6	.	few	TRBJ1-3	CASSLGAGSGNTIYF	TGTGCCAGCAGCTTAGGGGCTGGCTCTGGAAACACCATATATTTT
TRBV27	TRBD1	.	TRBJ1-3	CASRRTGTGNTIYF	TGTGCCAGCAGAAGGACAGGGACTGGAAACACCATATATTTT
TRBV12-3/TRBV12-4	.	.	TRBJ2-3	CASSLEGTFDTQYF	TGTGCCAGCAGTTTAGAAGGGACTTTCGATACGCAGTATTTT
TRBV2	.	few	TRBJ1-5	CASSGLGISNQPQHF	TGTGCCAGCAGCGGTCTTGGGATTAGCAATCAGCCCCAGCATTTT
TRBV10-3	TRBD1	.	TRBJ2-7	CAISGTGSYEQYF	TGTGCCATCAGTGGGACAGGGTCGTACGAGCAGTACTTC
TRBV7-2	.	few	TRBJ2-1	CASSLEAASANNEQFF	TGTGCCAGCAGCTTAGAGGCGGCTAGCGCAAACAATGAGCAGTTCTTC
TRBV7-9	TRBD1	few	TRBJ2-5	CASSLGYRGQETQYF	TGTGCCAGCAGCTTAGGCTACAGGGGGCAAGAGACCCAGTACTTC
TRBV5-1	.	.	TRBJ1-1	CASIVYPGQNTEAFF	TGCGCCAGCATCGTATACCCCGGGCAGAACACTGAAGCTTTCTTT
TRBV5-6	.	.	TRBJ2-6	CASSLNRGAAGANVLTF	TGTGCCAGCAGCCTGAATAGGGGGGCAGCAGGGGCCAACGTCCTGACTTTC